The 25 T cell receptor beta chains reported below all come from one sample, sequenced in a study of blood T cell repertoires in COVID-19. The method was immunoSEQ multiplex PCR; TCRdb's version includes in-frame clones alone and lacks a portion of them. In the table there are roughly 180,000 clones, about nine tenths of which are singletons. The sample taken for sequencing was peripheral blood. These receptors all stem from a man aged 70-80 years with active or convalescent COVID-19.

This chain connects TRBV7-9 to TRBJ1-1, with D hard to call. Germline values: CDR1 SEHNR, CDR2 FQNEAQ (reference sequence). The CDR3 loop spans 13 amino acids. V was clipped by 5 bases and J by 0 bases, with 7 bases between them. The CDR3 coding sequence is TGTGCCAGCAGCCCCTTTATGAACACTGAAGCTTTCTTT. It translates to CASSPFMNTEAFF.

This chain links TRBV29-1 with TRBJ1-2, with 8 nucleotides matching TRBD1. There are 16 residues in the CDR3. Germline V gene data show CDR1 as SQVTM and CDR2 as ANQGSEA. V dropped 7 bases and J dropped 3; count of bases not matched to a gene: 16. The CDR3: CSAEGAQGAWDYGYTF. Here the CDR3 DNA reads TGCAGCGCCGAAGGGGCTCAGGGGGCTTGGGACTATGGCTACACCTTC.

This clone was detected only a few times. The chain joins TRBV5-5 to TRBJ1-1; TRBD1 matches 8 bases. The CDR3 totals 13 residues. V dropped 2 bases and J dropped 3; count of bases not matched to a gene: 0. Germline values: CDR1 SGHKS, CDR2 YYEKEE (reference sequence). The CDR3 DNA reads TGTGCCAGCAGCTTACAGGGGGACACTGAAGCTTTCTTT. Its translation is CASSLQGDTEAFF.

The rearrangement uses TRBV7-2 and TRBJ2-1, with D tentatively TRBD1 (7 bases). The CDR3 totals 14 residues. Germline lookup yields CDR1 SGHTA and CDR2 FQGNSA. The ends were cut back, 6 bases at V and 5 bases at J, with 14 bases in the middle. Here the CDR3 DNA reads TGTGCCAGCAGATATGGAGGGGGCAACAATGAGCAGTTCTTC. Its protein product is CASRYGGGNNEQFF. Combining the CDR3 with reference TRBV7-2 and TRBJ2-1 gives the whole variable domain GAGVSQSPSNKVTEKGKDVELRCDPISGHTALYWYRQSLGQGLEFLIYFQGNSAPDKSGLPSDRFSAERTGGSVSTLTIQRTQQEDSAVYLCASRYGGGNNEQFFGPGTRLTVL.

The DNA for the CDR3 is TGTGCCAGCAGACGAGGACAGGGGGATTCTCGGGGAGCCAAAAACATTCAGTACTTC. Translation: CASRRGQGDSRGAKNIQYF. The chain joins TRBV6-6 to TRBJ2-4, with 10 positions matching TRBD1. Germline loops: CDR1 MNHNY, CDR2 SVGAGI (reference sequence). This CDR3 is built from 19 residues. V dropped 6 bases and J dropped 0; count of bases not matched to a gene: 14.

This clone was picked up a small number of times. CDR3 sequence reads: CASSLQGNYNSPLHF. The CDR3 DNA reads TGTGCCAGCAGCCTCCAGGGGAACTATAATTCACCCCTCCACTTT. The chain carries TRBV2 and TRBJ1-6, with a tentative D call TRBD1 (6 bases). The CDR3 is 15 amino acids. The germline V and J ends were trimmed by 6 bases and 3 bases, with 12 bases remaining between them. Per the germline V gene, CDR1 is SNHLY and CDR2 is FYNNEI.

The rearrangement joins TRBV14 to TRBJ2-2; 10 positions match TRBD1. Per germline, CDR1 SGHDN and CDR2 FVKESK. The CDR3 sequence is 17 residues long. V lost 0 bases, J lost 7 bases, and 8 bases stayed unmatched. The CDR3 coding sequence is TGTGCCAGCAGCCAAGATTTGCTCGGACAGGGGGACGGGGAGCTGTTTTTT. Its protein product is CASSQDLLGQGDGELFF.

V gene TRBV7-2 combines with J gene TRBJ2-3; 14 bases are shared with TRBD2. The CDR3 contains 16 residues. With 4 bases clipped from V and 8 bases from J, the junction kept 8 bases outside the gene matches. Germline CDR1 reads SGHTA; CDR2 reads FQGNSA. The chain's CDR3 is CASSSQTSGRAGTQYF. The CDR3 DNA sequence: TGTGCCAGCAGCTCTCAGACTAGCGGGAGGGCCGGTACGCAGTATTTT.

This sequence joins TRBV2 and TRBJ1-4, with D tentatively TRBD1 (5 bases). The CDR3 extends over 15 amino acids. The germline V and J ends were trimmed by 4 bases and 4 bases, with 13 bases remaining between them. In germline, CDR1 is SNHLY, CDR2 FYNNEI. The CDR3 reads CASSGGGTGNEKLFF. The CDR3 DNA is TGTGCCAGCAGTGGGGGGGGTACGGGTAATGAAAAACTGTTTTTT.

This clone was recorded a few times. The chain carries TRBV7-3 and TRBJ2-1, with TRBD2 matching 14 bases. V lost 5 bases and J lost 7; bases outside the gene matches: 1. This CDR3 contains 14 residues. Germline V CDR1 and CDR2: SGHTA, FQGTGA. Written as DNA, the CDR3 is TGTGCCAGCAGCCGGACTAGCGGGAGGAATGAGCAGTTCTTC. Its protein product is CASSRTSGRNEQFF. Looking up the rest from reference TRBV7-3 and TRBJ2-1 gives the full variable domain: GAGVSQTPSNKVTEKGKYVELRCDPISGHTALYWYRQSLGQGPEFLIYFQGTGAADDSGLPNDRFFAVRPEGSVSTLKIQRTERGDSAVYLCASSRTSGRNEQFFGPGTRLTVL.

The DNA for the CDR3 is TGTGCCAGCAGCTTAGGCACGGGAAGGGAAACTGAAGCTTTCTTT. Its protein is CASSLGTGRETEAFF. V and J are TRBV7-9 and TRBJ1-1; D gene unclear. The CDR3 contains 15 residues. Germline V gene lookup returns CDR1 SEHNR and CDR2 FQNEAQ (reference sequence). V was clipped by 1 base and J by 5 bases, with 14 bases between them.

This rearrangement joins TRBV5-1 to TRBJ2-7; TRBD2 matches at 9 bases. V lost 4 bases to trimming and J lost 4 bases; unmatched junction nucleotides: 9. Germline V gene sequence: CDR1 SGHRS, CDR2 YFSETQ. This CDR3 is built from 15 residues. The chain's CDR3 is CASSVNSGSGYEQYF. The CDR3 nucleotides read TGCGCCAGCAGCGTGAATAGCGGGAGTGGTTACGAGCAGTACTTC.

The chain links TRBV30 to TRBJ1-4; TRBD1 is a possible D gene (5 bases). V lost 3 bases to trimming and J lost 0 bases, with 11 bases between them. There are 15 residues in the CDR3. Germline CDR1 GTSNPN, CDR2 SVGIG (reference sequence). The CDR3 loop reads CAWRAGPATNEKLFF. As DNA, the CDR3 is TGTGCCTGGAGGGCGGGACCTGCAACTAATGAAAAACTGTTTTTT.

This chain joins TRBV7-3 and TRBJ2-1; possibly TRBD2 for D (6 bases). The CDR3 length is 14 residues. Germline V gene sequence: CDR1 SGHTA, CDR2 FQGTGA. V lost 2 bases and J lost 5, with 10 bases in between. The CDR3 sequence is CASSLAGQNNEQFF. Written as DNA, the CDR3 is TGTGCCAGCAGCTTAGCGGGGCAAAACAATGAGCAGTTCTTC.

This rearrangement joins TRBV28 to TRBJ1-4; D is possibly TRBD1 (5 bases). The CDR3 has 15 amino acids. Deletions cut 5 bases from V and 3 bases from J, with 13 bases between. Germline assignment: CDR1 MDHEN and CDR2 SYDVKM. DNA of the CDR3: TGTGCCAGCAGTCCTCCCGGGGGGGCTAATGAAAAACTGTTTTTT. This encodes CASSPPGGANEKLFF.

This clone occurred a few times. The chain is built from TRBV5-1 and TRBJ1-4; 8 bases are shared with TRBD1. Germline assignment: CDR1 SGHRS and CDR2 YFSETQ. The CDR3 runs to 16 residues. J was trimmed by 0 bases and V by 4 bases; bases with no gene match: 5. CDR3 nucleotide sequence: TGCGCCAGCAGCACCGGACAGGGAGCAACTAATGAAAAACTGTTTTTT. It codes for CASSTGQGATNEKLFF.

The V and J genes are TRBV5-1 and TRBJ1-1; D unclear. CDR3 length equals 17 residues. CDR1 and CDR2 from the germline V gene are SGHRS and YFSETQ. The ends were cut back, 4 bases at V and 4 bases at J, with 23 bases in the middle. This CDR3 is CASSPGGGNRKSTEAFF. The CDR3 DNA is TGCGCCAGCAGCCCTGGAGGTGGGAACCGAAAGAGCACTGAAGCTTTCTTT.

The J gene is TRBJ1-2, the V gene TRBV25-1; a weak D match, TRBD1 (5 bases). Between the trimmed V and J ends, which lost 5 bases and 7 bases, there was a span of 11 bases. The germline V gene has CDR1 MGHDK and CDR2 SYGVNS. There are 12 residues in the CDR3. DNA for the CDR3: TGTGCCAGCAGTTTGGGGGGTCTTGGCTACACCTTC. It is translated as CASSLGGLGYTF.

V gene TRBV12-3 or TRBV12-4 combines with J gene TRBJ2-7; D is possibly TRBD1 (6 bases). The CDR3 has 13 residues. V dropped 7 bases and J dropped 2 bases, with 12 bases sitting between them. CDR3 in DNA: TGTGCCAGCATCAGGCAGGGGACCTACGAGCAGTACTTC. This translates into CASIRQGTYEQYF.

This clone appeared a single time. The chain employs TRBV18 and TRBJ1-2; 9 bases line up with TRBD1. Germline-derived CDR1 and CDR2 are KGHSH and LQKENI. This CDR3 is built from 12 residues. J gave up 10 bases and V 1 base, and 1 base lay outside the gene matches. DNA of the CDR3: TGTGCCAGCTCACCACGACAGGGGGACTACACCTTC. Translation: CASSPRQGDYTF.

The chain links TRBV24-1 to TRBJ1-2; TRBD1 matches 9 bases. This CDR3 spans 14 amino acids. With V trimmed by 7 bases and J by 4 bases, 6 bases remained unmatched. CDR1 and CDR2 from the germline V gene are KGHDR and SFDVKD. In nucleotides, the CDR3 is TGTGCCACCAGGGGACAGGGAGACGCCTATGGCTACACCTTC. Its protein is CATRGQGDAYGYTF.

The chain couples TRBV5-1 to TRBJ1-6; maybe TRBD1 (5 bases). The V gene lost 4 bases and the J gene lost 0 bases, with 14 bases spanning the gap. The CDR3 totals 17 residues. The germline CDR1 and CDR2 sequences are SGHRS and YFSETQ. For the CDR3, the DNA is TGCGCCAGCAGCCCGAGTGGGGCGAGCTCCTATAATTCACCCCTCCACTTT. Amino acids: CASSPSGASSYNSPLHF.

This sequence joins TRBV4-3 and TRBJ2-2; 11 bases fit TRBD1. The CDR3 is 15 residues long. Losses at the gene ends were 4 bases for V and 4 bases for J; bases not matched to a gene: 2. Germline CDR1 and CDR2: LGHNA and YSLEER. The CDR3 DNA reads as TGCGCCAGCAGCCCGGGGACAGGGGGCACCGGGGAGCTGTTTTTT. Translating it yields CASSPGTGGTGELFF.

V usage is TRBV15 and J usage is TRBJ2-3; 8 bases match TRBD2. The CDR3 length is 17 residues. The V gene's germline CDR1 is LNHNV and CDR2 YYDKDF (reference sequence). The V and J ends lost 0 bases and 2 bases, in that order; junction bases with no gene match: 7. This CDR3 reads CATSRDAAGGYTDTQYF. CDR3 in DNA: TGTGCCACCAGCAGAGATGCGGCGGGGGGATACACAGATACGCAGTATTTT.

This clone showed up just a few times. This chain connects TRBV11-2 to TRBJ1-2; 9 bases are a match to TRBD1. Looked up from germline, CDR1 is SGHAT and CDR2 is FQNNGV. CDR3 length equals 14 residues. J lost 2 bases, V lost 5 bases, and 3 bases had no gene match. The CDR3 here is CASSPGQGNYGYTF. In nucleotides, the CDR3 is TGTGCCAGCAGCCCAGGACAGGGGAACTATGGCTACACCTTC.